A single sample is the source of the 29 T cell receptor beta chains below, sequenced in a study of long-term antiretroviral therapy in people with HIV (dated by TCRdb to about 2022). The immunoSEQ hsTCRB v3.0 assay was used at survey level resolution to sequence the TRB variable region. The immuneACCESS repertoire file appears here via TCRdb, limited to in-frame rearrangements. These files lack a portion of the clones; in checked studies, under half of the deficit traces to unresolved V genes, and the cause of the others is not known. The sample table contains roughly 15,000 clones; only one count was recorded for approximately 89% of them. 10% to 15% of the sample is taken by the ten largest. The sequencing here drew on unsorted PBMCs, taken 0.6 years after starting antiretroviral therapy. The source of these receptors is a woman aged 40 to 49 with HIV.

This clone has a single count. The chain employs TRBV10-3 and TRBJ2-3, with 10 positions matching TRBD1. This CDR3 spans 15 amino acids. V was pared by 6 bases and J by 1 base, with 4 bases of the junction left unmatched. Per germline, CDR1 ENHRY and CDR2 SYGVKD. CDR3 nucleotides: TGTGCCATCAGCCTCGGGACAGGGGGCACAGATACGCAGTATTTT. Its protein product is CAISLGTGGTDTQYF.

This chain links TRBV4-3 with TRBJ2-2; the D gene is possibly TRBD1 (5 bases). V lost 1 base and J 7 bases, leaving 16 bases between the germline ends. Germline V CDR1 and CDR2: LGHNA, YSLEER. This CDR3 is 16 amino acids long. In nucleotides, the CDR3 is TGCGCCAGCAGCCAAGGATTCCAGGGAAGGGGCGGGGAGCTGTTTTTT. The encoded protein is CASSQGFQGRGGELFF.

This chain connects TRBV6-5 to TRBJ1-6, with TRBD1 matching over 8 bases. Germline values: CDR1 MNHEY, CDR2 SVGAGI. V trimming: 5 bases; J trimming: 10 bases; junction bases outside the gene matches: 7. The CDR3 has 14 residues. DNA of the CDR3: TGTGCCAGCAGTAAGAAGGGACAGGTGTCACCCCTCCACTTT. This translates into CASSKKGQVSPLHF.

The rearrangement joins TRBV9 to TRBJ2-1; TRBD2 agrees at 10 bases. With V trimmed by 0 bases and J by 12 bases, 9 bases remained unmatched. Germline V CDR1 and CDR2: SGDLS, YYNGEE. This CDR3 region has 15 residues. The CDR3: CASSVESGGAERQFF. CDR3 sequence (DNA): TGTGCCAGCAGCGTAGAGAGCGGGGGGGCTGAAAGGCAGTTCTTC.

V usage is TRBV27 and J usage is TRBJ2-2; 9 bases agree with TRBD2. The CDR3 runs to 18 residues. Germline V gene lookup returns CDR1 MNHEY and CDR2 SMNVEV (reference sequence). V gave up 2 bases and J gave up 1 base; unmatched junction bases: 8. The CDR3 coding sequence is TGTGCCAGCAGTTTAAGGGCAGCGGGGGGCGGGAACACCGGGGAGCTGTTTTTT. This translates into CASSLRAAGGGNTGELFF.

The V gene is TRBV29-1, the J gene TRBJ2-7; D is possibly TRBD1 or TRBD2 (5 bases each). The CDR3 loop spans 12 amino acids. Germline V CDR1 and CDR2: SQVTM, ANQGSEA. V was cut by 4 bases and J by 0 bases, with 7 bases left in between. CDR3 residues: CSVGDGSYEQYF. The CDR3, as DNA: TGCAGCGTTGGGGACGGCTCCTACGAGCAGTACTTC.

V usage is TRBV6-1 and J usage is TRBJ1-2, with 10 bases matching TRBD1. CDR3 length: 19 amino acids. Germline loops: CDR1 MNHNS, CDR2 SASEGT. With V trimmed by 4 bases and J by 0 bases, 14 bases remained unmatched. The CDR3 nucleotides read TGTGCCAGCAGTGGACAAAAACCGGGACAGGGGAGAGCTAACTATGGCTACACCTTC. This codes for CASSGQKPGQGRANYGYTF.

The rearrangement uses TRBV5-6 and TRBJ2-2; D tentatively reads TRBD1 or TRBD2 (6 bases each). In germline, CDR1 is SGHDT, CDR2 YYEEEE. The V gene lost 3 bases and the J gene lost 6 bases, with 24 bases spanning the gap. This CDR3 is built from 18 residues. CDR3 coding DNA: TGTGCCAGCAGCTCTCAGGGGACTTTACATACCAAGGCCGGGGAGCTGTTTTTT. This gives the protein CASSSQGTLHTKAGELFF.

The chain is built from TRBV12-5 and TRBJ2-6, with TRBD1 as a possible D gene (6 bases). There are 19 residues in the CDR3. Germline V gene sequence: CDR1 LGHNT, CDR2 FRNRAP. The germline V and J ends were trimmed by 4 bases and 2 bases, with 21 bases remaining between them. CDR3 bases: TGTGCTAGTGGTTCAGGGGCGGGTTCGAGGGGGACTGGGGCCAACGTCCTGACTTTC. Translation gives CASGSGAGSRGTGANVLTF.

This chain's CDR3 is CASSLGLGYYGYTF. DNA of the CDR3: TGTGCCAGCAGCTTAGGCTTAGGGTACTATGGCTACACCTTC. The chain couples TRBV11-2 to TRBJ1-2, with D unresolved. The germline V and J ends were trimmed by 1 base and 3 bases, with 9 bases remaining between them. The CDR3 contains 14 residues. The germline V gene has CDR1 SGHAT and CDR2 FQNNGV.

The chain links TRBV25-1 to TRBJ2-4, with D possibly being TRBD1 (5 bases). The CDR3 consists of 13 residues. The V end was cut by 2 bases, the J end by 4 bases, with 6 bases between. Looked up from germline, CDR1 is MGHDK and CDR2 is SYGVNS. The CDR3 DNA is TGTGCCAGCAGTGAAGCAGGGAAAAACATTCAGTACTTC. Its translation: CASSEAGKNIQYF.

The chain links TRBV25-1 to TRBJ2-7, with TRBD1 matching over 9 bases. CDR3 size: 13 residues. The V segment lost 6 bases and the J segment 0 bases; nucleotides outside the gene matches: 0. Looked up from germline, CDR1 is MGHDK and CDR2 is SYGVNS. CDR3: CASRGQGSYEQYF. The CDR3 DNA follows: TGTGCCAGCAGGGGACAGGGCTCCTACGAGCAGTACTTC.

The genes are TRBV7-2 and TRBJ1-2; a weak D match, TRBD1 (5 bases). From germline, CDR1 is SGHTA and CDR2 FQGNSA. The CDR3 contains 15 residues. V lost 1 base to trimming and J lost 5 bases, with 14 bases between them. CDR3 DNA: TGTGCCAGCAGCTTAGAAGGGACCGGCCGATATGGCTACACCTTC. This codes for CASSLEGTGRYGYTF.

This clone occurred a few times. The V gene is TRBV6-6, the J gene TRBJ2-5; the D is unclear. Germline-derived CDR1 and CDR2 are MNHNY and SVGAGI (reference sequence). V was shortened by 2 bases and J by 5 bases, with 12 bases between the two germline ends. The CDR3 spans 14 residues. The chain's CDR3 is CASSYVNFGETQYF. The DNA of the CDR3 is TGTGCCAGCAGTTACGTCAATTTTGGGGAGACCCAGTACTTC.

This clone was counted a single time. V is TRBV7-2 and J is TRBJ1-6; TRBD1 agrees at 8 bases. With V trimmed by 3 bases and J by 8 bases, 6 bases remained unmatched. Germline loops: CDR1 SGHTA, CDR2 FQGNSA. This CDR3 is built from 15 residues. For the CDR3, the DNA is TGTGCCAGCAGCTTCGGACAGGGTTTTGATTCACCCCTCCACTTT. Protein product: CASSFGQGFDSPLHF.

Sample share makes this clone hyperexpanded (1% or more). V is TRBV6-5 and J is TRBJ2-7, with TRBD2 matching over 12 bases. Trimming at V came to 5 bases and at J to 3 bases, leaving 5 bases not matched to a gene. This CDR3 has 15 residues. Germline V gene lookup returns CDR1 MNHEY and CDR2 SVGAGI. The CDR3 DNA is TGTGCCAGCAGTCTTCGGACTAGCGGGAACTACGAGCAGTACTTC. This codes for CASSLRTSGNYEQYF.

The V and J genes are TRBV19 and TRBJ1-5; D remains unclear. The CDR3 contains 14 residues. The germline V gene has CDR1 LNHDA and CDR2 SQIVND (reference sequence). V lost 11 bases, J lost 1 base, and 15 bases lay in between. DNA of the CDR3: TGTGCCTCTTCGGGAGGTTGGAGCAATCAGCCCCAGCATTTT. Amino acid sequence: CASSGGWSNQPQHF.

Sample share makes this clone medium-sized (0.01 to 0.1%). The V call is TRBV5-8, the J call TRBJ2-7, with D unresolved. Germline V gene data show CDR1 as SGHTS and CDR2 as YDEGEE. The CDR3 length is 14 residues. Trimming left V 0 bases short and J 5 bases short, with 12 bases between. The CDR3 coding sequence is TGTGCCAGCAGCTTGGACAGTTCTTTAGACGAGCAGTACTTC. Protein: CASSLDSSLDEQYF.

This chain connects TRBV9 to TRBJ2-2, with 9 bases lining up with TRBD1. CDR1 is SGDLS and CDR2 is YYNGEE in the germline V gene. V was clipped by 4 bases and J by 0 bases; unmatched bases: 13. The CDR3 runs to 19 residues. CDR3 bases: TGTGCCAGCAGCCAAAATCCTACCGGGACAGGGACGAACACCGGGGAGCTGTTTTTT. The encoded protein is CASSQNPTGTGTNTGELFF. Supplemented by reference TRBV9 and TRBJ2-2, the full variable domain reads DSGVTQTPKHLITATGQRVTLRCSPRSGDLSVYWYQQSLDQGLQFLIQYYNGEERAKGNILERFSAQQFPDLHSELNLSSLELGDSALYFCASSQNPTGTGTNTGELFFGEGSRLTVL.

The CDR3 DNA is TGTGCCAGCAGCGCATCAATGGCTAGGGGGCGGAGGACTGAAGCTTTCTTT. This translates into CASSASMARGRRTEAFF. The rearrangement joins TRBV7-9 to TRBJ1-1; 7 positions match TRBD1. Trimming took 5 bases from V and 5 from J; bases not matched to a gene: 17. The CDR3 spans 17 residues. Germline values: CDR1 SEHNR, CDR2 FQNEAQ (reference sequence).

The rearrangement joins TRBV9 to TRBJ2-6, with 8 bases matching TRBD1. With V trimmed by 1 base and J by 3 bases, 3 bases remained unmatched. CDR3 length: 16 amino acids. The germline V gene has CDR1 SGDLS and CDR2 YYNGEE. In DNA form, the CDR3 reads TGTGCCAGCAGCGTAACAGGGGGGATTGGGGCCAACGTCCTGACTTTC. This gives the protein CASSVTGGIGANVLTF.

The chain is built from TRBV7-2 and TRBJ2-1; possibly TRBD2 for D (5 bases). Germline V gene lookup returns CDR1 SGHTA and CDR2 FQGNSA. V dropped 1 base and J dropped 2 bases, with 12 bases sitting between them. The CDR3 extends over 16 amino acids. CDR3 protein: CASSLGSGITYNEQFF. The CDR3 DNA sequence: TGTGCCAGCAGCTTAGGGTCGGGAATTACCTACAATGAGCAGTTCTTC. The variable domain in full, completed from reference TRBV7-2 and TRBJ2-1, reads GAGVSQSPSNKVTEKGKDVELRCDPISGHTALYWYRQSLGQGLEFLIYFQGNSAPDKSGLPSDRFSAERTGGSVSTLTIQRTQQEDSAVYLCASSLGSGITYNEQFFGPGTRLTVL.

This clone was detected once. The rearrangement uses TRBV27 and TRBJ1-1; 10 bases fit TRBD1. Unmatched junction bases numbered 12, after V lost 0 bases and J lost 11 bases. The germline V gene has CDR1 MNHEY and CDR2 SMNVEV (reference sequence). This CDR3 is 16 amino acids long. The chain's CDR3 is CASSLSRGDRGFQAFF. The CDR3 nucleotides read TGTGCCAGCAGTTTATCGAGGGGGGACAGGGGCTTTCAGGCTTTCTTT.

J is TRBJ2-7 and V is TRBV10-3; TRBD1 matches at 10 bases. The germline V gene has CDR1 ENHRY and CDR2 SYGVKD. This CDR3 is built from 13 residues. V shed 6 bases and J 4 bases; nucleotides not matched to a gene: 3. The CDR3 here is CAISPGQGYEQYF. CDR3 DNA sequence: TGTGCCATCAGCCCGGGACAGGGGTACGAGCAGTACTTC.

The chain combines TRBV5-6 with TRBJ1-2; 10 nucleotides match TRBD1. CDR3 length equals 15 residues. Unmatched junction bases numbered 5, after V lost 4 bases and J lost 2 bases. The germline CDR1 and CDR2 sequences are SGHDT and YYEEEE. The CDR3: CASSEGQGLNYGYTF. The CDR3 DNA reads TGTGCCAGCAGCGAGGGACAGGGGTTAAACTATGGCTACACCTTC.

The rearrangement links TRBV2 to TRBJ1-5, with D perhaps TRBD1 (5 bases). Trimming shortened V by 4 bases and J by 2 bases, and 24 bases separated the two germline ends. This CDR3 comprises 19 residues. Germline CDR1 reads SNHLY; CDR2 reads FYNNEI. CDR3 amino acids: CASSAMGGALLLGNQPQHF. In nucleotides, the CDR3 is TGTGCCAGCAGTGCCATGGGGGGAGCCCTTCTGTTGGGCAATCAGCCCCAGCATTTT.

The V gene is TRBV19, the J gene TRBJ2-4; D might be TRBD1 (6 bases). CDR3 length: 13 residues. CDR1 is LNHDA, CDR2 SQIVND, per germline (reference sequence). Trimming cost V 5 bases and J 6 bases, with 11 bases left between them. In nucleotides, the CDR3 is TGTGCCAGTAGTGGAGGACAGATAAACATTCAGTACTTC. Its translation is CASSGGQINIQYF.

Regarding this clone: The same CDR3 also results from other DNA sequences found in this sample. This sequence joins TRBV27 and TRBJ1-1; D uncertain. Germline CDR1 is MNHEY and CDR2 is SMNVEV (reference sequence). The CDR3 runs 13 residues. V gave up 3 bases and J gave up 6 bases, with 11 bases separating them. The CDR3 sequence is CASSFGVGAEAFF. Here the CDR3 DNA reads TGTGCCAGCAGTTTTGGGGTCGGAGCTGAAGCTTTCTTT.

This sequence joins TRBV7-2 and TRBJ2-7, with D hard to call. The germline gives CDR1 SGHTA, CDR2 FQGNSA. The CDR3 is 17 residues long. V lost 1 base and J lost 4, with 20 bases in between. The CDR3 bases are TGTGCCAGCAGCTTAGAAGGTAGCTCAGGAATTTTTTACGAGCAGTACTTC. It codes for CASSLEGSSGIFYEQYF.